The 29 T cell receptor beta chains in this list originate from one sample, sequenced in a study of blood T cell repertoires in COVID-19. Method: immunoSEQ multiplex PCR; TCRdb's copy keeps in-frame clones and lacks some. The sample lists over 110,000 clones; 88% were seen once. Sequenced input: peripheral blood. Receptors were obtained from a human donor in a cohort sampled during active COVID-19.

The V call is TRBV7-9, the J call TRBJ2-6; D is ambiguous. Germline loops: CDR1 SEHNR, CDR2 FQNEAQ (reference sequence). This CDR3 is 15 amino acids long. The germline V and J ends were trimmed by 4 bases and 0 bases, with 7 bases remaining between them. Here the CDR3 reads CASSSRHSGANVLTF. The CDR3 DNA reads as TGTGCCAGCAGCTCCCGACACTCTGGGGCCAACGTCCTGACTTTC. Looking up the rest from reference TRBV7-9 and TRBJ2-6 gives the full variable domain: DTGVSQNPRHKITKRGQNVTFRCDPISEHNRLYWYRQTLGQGPEFLTYFQNEAQLEKSRLLSDRFSAERPKGSFSTLEIQRTEQGDSAMYLCASSSRHSGANVLTFGAGSRLTVL.

With respect to this clone: Its ends do not fully match the called genes, so a read error is possible. J is TRBJ2-2 and V is TRBV9; TRBD2 aligns across 7 bases. Germline V gene sequence: CDR1 SGDLS, CDR2 YYNGEE. The CDR3 loop spans 15 amino acids. Written as DNA, the CDR3 is TGTGCCAGCAGCGTAGCAAGCGGGAACCCCGGGGAGCTGTTTTTT. This gives the protein CASSVASGNPGELFF.

V usage is TRBV7-9 and J usage is TRBJ1-1, with a possible D match to TRBD1 (6 bases). CDR1 is SEHNR, CDR2 FQNEAQ, per germline (reference sequence). This CDR3 spans 16 amino acids. Trimming shortened V by 5 bases and J by 1 base, and 17 bases separated the two germline ends. This chain's CDR3 is CASSQSGGRGNTEAFF. The CDR3 region has the DNA TGTGCCAGCAGCCAGAGCGGGGGCAGGGGGAACACTGAAGCTTTCTTT.

The J gene is TRBJ1-3, the V gene TRBV19; no firm D call. This CDR3 has 15 residues. The germline gives CDR1 LNHDA, CDR2 SQIVND (reference sequence). With 3 bases removed from V and 2 bases from J, the gap between germline ends came to 11 bases. Here the CDR3 reads CASSIMAPAGNTIYF. CDR3 DNA sequence: TGTGCCAGTAGTATCATGGCTCCAGCTGGAAACACCATATATTTT.

The V and J genes are TRBV2 and TRBJ2-5; 8 positions match TRBD2. The CDR3 is 15 amino acids. V lost 2 bases, J lost 1 base, and 3 bases stayed unmatched. Germline lookup yields CDR1 SNHLY and CDR2 FYNNEI. CDR3 DNA: TGTGCCAGCAGTGAACGGCGGGGGGCCCAAGAGACCCAGTACTTC. Translated, it gives CASSERRGAQETQYF.

A single count supports this clone. This chain links TRBV27 with TRBJ1-6; D call uncertain. Per the germline V gene, CDR1 is MNHEY and CDR2 is SMNVEV (reference sequence). CDR3 length: 17 residues. With 2 bases removed from V and 1 base from J, the gap between germline ends came to 12 bases. DNA of the CDR3: TGTGCCAGCAGTTTAGCGGTCCCTTGGTCCTATAATTCACCCCTCCACTTT. This translates into CASSLAVPWSYNSPLHF.

The chain joins TRBV29-1 to TRBJ2-3; D is undetermined. Germline CDR1 reads SQVTM; CDR2 reads ANQGSEA. The V end lost 6 bases, the J end lost 5 bases, and 12 bases lay between the germline ends. CDR3 length equals 12 residues. CDR3 nucleotide sequence: TGCAGCGTGGCTAGTTCGGGAGATACGCAGTATTTT. This sequence encodes CSVASSGDTQYF.

The J gene is TRBJ1-2, the V gene TRBV9, with 7 bases that match TRBD1. After removal of 4 bases from V and 2 bases from J, the junction contained 5 bases not matched to a gene. This CDR3 has 14 amino acids. CDR1 and CDR2 from the germline V gene are SGDLS and YYNGEE. In nucleotides, the CDR3 is TGTGCCAGCAGCCTACAACAGGGGAACTATGGCTACACCTTC. Translation gives CASSLQQGNYGYTF.

The chain is built from TRBV5-6 and TRBJ1-2; D is undetermined. Germline V gene lookup returns CDR1 SGHDT and CDR2 YYEEEE. V lost 1 base to trimming and J lost 5 bases, with 12 bases between them. The CDR3 contains 14 residues. DNA of the CDR3: TGTGCCAGCAGCTTGTCGTTGTCGAGGTATGGCTACACCTTC. This codes for CASSLSLSRYGYTF.

This clone was observed a few times. The genes are TRBV3-1 (or the pseudogene TRBV3-2) and TRBJ1-6; D might be TRBD1 (6 bases). With 2 bases removed from V and 7 bases from J, the gap between germline ends came to 12 bases. This CDR3 comprises 15 residues. Germline lookup yields CDR1 LGHDT and CDR2 YNNKEL (reference sequence). CDR3 sequence (DNA): TGTGCCAGCAGCCAACTGAGGGGGTGGAATTCACCCCTCCACTTT. It translates to CASSQLRGWNSPLHF.

The V gene is TRBV4-2, the J gene TRBJ1-5; D not certain. There are 14 residues in the CDR3. Trimming left V 3 bases short and J 7 bases short, with 13 bases between. Germline CDR1 reads LGHNA; CDR2 reads YNFKEQ. The CDR3 nucleotides are TGTGCCAGCAGCCACCAGCGGGTAAACCAGCCCCAGCATTTT. The encoded protein is CASSHQRVNQPQHF.

This clone was detected a few times. This rearrangement joins TRBV19 to TRBJ1-5; D gene unclear. Trimming left V 6 bases short and J 4 bases short, with 19 bases between. This CDR3 region has 16 residues. Germline loops: CDR1 LNHDA, CDR2 SQIVND (reference sequence). The chain's CDR3 is CASRVRGRGGNQPQHF. CDR3 DNA sequence: TGTGCCAGTAGGGTGCGAGGGCGGGGTGGAAATCAGCCCCAGCATTTT. The variable domain in full, with the rest retrieved from reference TRBV19 and TRBJ1-5, is DGGITQSPKYLFRKEGQNVTLSCEQNLNHDAMYWYRQDPGQGLRLIYYSQIVNDFQKGDIAEGYSVSREKKESFPLTVTSAQKNPTAFYLCASRVRGRGGNQPQHFGDGTRLSIL.

The V and J genes are TRBV7-2 and TRBJ2-3; a possible D gene is TRBD2 (6 bases). Per germline, CDR1 SGHTA and CDR2 FQGNSA. V lost 4 bases and J 3 bases, leaving 17 bases between the germline ends. The CDR3 has 16 amino acids. The CDR3 loop reads CASSSGVLAETDTQYF. The CDR3 DNA reads TGTGCCAGCAGCTCGGGGGTCCTAGCAGAGACAGATACGCAGTATTTT.

This clone showed up just a few times. V and J are TRBV5-1 and TRBJ2-1, with D possibly being TRBD2 (5 bases). The V and J ends lost 7 bases and 6 bases respectively, with 26 bases between them. The CDR3 runs to 17 residues. Germline CDR1 SGHRS, CDR2 YFSETQ. The CDR3 here is CASRSLNARGSPNEQFF. CDR3 bases: TGCGCCAGCCGGTCGTTGAACGCCCGGGGATCTCCCAATGAGCAGTTCTTC.

The chain uses TRBV6-5 and TRBJ2-4, with 7 bases identical to TRBD1. The CDR3 length is 15 residues. With 5 bases clipped from V and 6 bases from J, the junction kept 10 bases outside the gene matches. Germline V lookup: CDR1 MNHEY, CDR2 SVGAGI. In DNA, the CDR3 is TGTGCCAGCAGTCTTAACAGGGGCAGTAGAAACATTCAGTACTTC. Amino acid sequence: CASSLNRGSRNIQYF.

J is TRBJ2-7 and V is TRBV27; no reliable D call. This CDR3 is 11 amino acids long. Germline V CDR1 and CDR2: MNHEY, SMNVEV (reference sequence). The V and J ends lost 3 bases and 3 bases respectively, with 3 bases between them. The CDR3 is CASSFNYEQYF. The CDR3 DNA reads TGTGCCAGCAGTTTCAACTACGAGCAGTACTTC.

The chain carries TRBV5-1 and TRBJ2-5, with 8 positions matching TRBD1. The length of the CDR3 is 14 residues. Germline V CDR1 and CDR2: SGHRS, YFSETQ. V gave up 2 bases and J gave up 2 bases; unmatched junction bases: 2. CDR3 coding DNA: TGCGCCAGCAGCTTCAACAGGGGGCAAGAGACCCAGTACTTC. Its translation: CASSFNRGQETQYF.

V usage is TRBV7-2 and J usage is TRBJ2-1, with TRBD2 identical over 12 bases. Germline lookup yields CDR1 SGHTA and CDR2 FQGNSA. V trimming: 1 base; J trimming: 6 bases; junction bases outside the gene matches: 1. The CDR3 loop spans 15 amino acids. The DNA of the CDR3 is TGTGCCAGCAGCTTAGGACTAGCGGGGGTCAATGAGCAGTTCTTC. It encodes CASSLGLAGVNEQFF.

The V and J genes are TRBV5-1 and TRBJ2-7; the match to TRBD1 covers 12 bases. Germline V gene sequence: CDR1 SGHRS, CDR2 YFSETQ. CDR3 length: 16 amino acids. J gave up 7 bases and V 4 bases, and 12 bases lay outside the gene matches. CDR3 sequence: CASSPMVGQGAGEQYF. The DNA of the CDR3 is TGCGCCAGCAGCCCTATGGTGGGACAGGGGGCGGGGGAGCAGTACTTC.

This sequence joins TRBV19 and TRBJ1-3; D is perhaps TRBD1 (6 bases). CDR3 length: 16 residues. Germline CDR1 reads LNHDA; CDR2 reads SQIVND (reference sequence). The V end was cut by 11 bases, the J end by 0 bases, with 20 bases between. CDR3 loop: CAAVATGLNSGNTIYF. The CDR3 bases are TGTGCCGCCGTGGCGACAGGACTCAACTCTGGAAACACCATATATTTT.

A few counts support this clone. This chain connects TRBV5-1 to TRBJ2-5; TRBD2 aligns across 12 bases. V lost 3 bases to trimming and J lost 5 bases; unmatched junction nucleotides: 8. The length of the CDR3 is 16 residues. CDR1 and CDR2 from the germline V gene are SGHRS and YFSETQ. The CDR3 sequence: CASSSYLLAGGETQYF. Written as DNA, the CDR3 is TGCGCCAGCAGCTCCTATTTACTAGCGGGGGGCGAGACCCAGTACTTC.

This chain's CDR3 is CASSPPRGGQGREQFF. CDR3 sequence (DNA): TGTGCCAGCAGCCCCCCCCGGGGGGGACAAGGACGCGAGCAGTTCTTC. V is TRBV27 and J is TRBJ2-1, with TRBD2 matching over 8 bases. The germline V gene encodes CDR1 MNHEY and CDR2 SMNVEV (reference sequence). V gave up 6 bases and J gave up 10 bases; unmatched junction bases: 17. CDR3 size: 16 residues.

The rearrangement joins TRBV14 to TRBJ2-5; 8 nucleotides agree with TRBD2. CDR3 length equals 15 residues. V trimming: 0 bases; J trimming: 6 bases; junction bases outside the gene matches: 6. Germline CDR1 and CDR2: SGHDN and FVKESK. CDR3 nucleotides: TGTGCCAGCAGCCAAGAATCGGGGGGGTTGCAGACCCAGTACTTC. It translates to CASSQESGGLQTQYF.

V usage is TRBV5-6 and J usage is TRBJ2-7; D is uncertain. The germline gives CDR1 SGHDT, CDR2 YYEEEE. Deletions cut 0 bases from V and 2 bases from J, with 9 bases between. The CDR3 has 14 residues. In nucleotides, the CDR3 is TGTGCCAGCAGCTTGGGCCTCCGAGCCTACGAGCAGTACTTC. Residues: CASSLGLRAYEQYF.

The chain is built from TRBV3-1 (or the pseudogene TRBV3-2) and TRBJ2-3; D is perhaps TRBD1 (5 bases). Trimming left V 1 base short and J 8 bases short, with 13 bases between. This CDR3 spans 14 amino acids. Germline V gene sequence: CDR1 LGHDT, CDR2 YNNKEL (reference sequence). CDR3 protein: CASSQVDRSPTQYF. The CDR3 DNA reads TGTGCCAGCAGCCAAGTTGACAGAAGCCCTACGCAGTATTTT.

This chain joins TRBV4-1 and TRBJ2-7; D is undetermined. Germline V gene data show CDR1 as MGHRA and CDR2 as YSYEKL. V dropped 0 bases and J dropped 4 bases, with 7 bases sitting between them. The CDR3 length is 13 residues. The CDR3 DNA is TGCGCCAGCAGCCAAGATGCGGCTTACGAGCAGTACTTC. Its protein is CASSQDAAYEQYF.

The chain has TRBV6-5 and TRBJ1-4; TRBD1 aligns across 8 bases. Trimming at V came to 10 bases and at J to 10 bases, leaving 8 bases not matched to a gene. The germline V gene has CDR1 MNHEY and CDR2 SVGAGI. The CDR3 totals 12 residues. This CDR3 reads CATAGGAGKLFF. CDR3 nucleotide sequence: TGTGCCACCGCAGGGGGCGCGGGAAAACTGTTTTTT.

The V and J genes are TRBV6-5 and TRBJ2-3; 15 bases fit TRBD2. The CDR3 extends over 16 amino acids. J gave up 5 bases and V 4 bases, and 4 bases lay outside the gene matches. The germline V gene encodes CDR1 MNHEY and CDR2 SVGAGI. CDR3 sequence: CASSSGLAGGGDTQYF. In nucleotides, the CDR3 is TGTGCCAGCAGTTCGGGACTAGCGGGGGGAGGAGATACGCAGTATTTT.

The V and J genes are TRBV30 and TRBJ1-5, with TRBD1 identical over 8 bases. CDR1 GTSNPN and CDR2 SVGIG come from the germline V gene (reference sequence). The CDR3 has 13 residues. J was trimmed by 5 bases and V by 5 bases; bases with no gene match: 5. CDR3 nucleotides: TGTGCCTGGGCCGACAGGGGCTATCAGCCCCAGCATTTT. Protein product: CAWADRGYQPQHF.